This T cell receptor beta chain appears in the sequencing data of a study of shared clonotypes between healthy human individuals. This clone was recorded once. Its antigen is unidentified. V dropped 4 bases and J dropped 10; count of bases not matched to a gene: 3. CDR3 length equals 13 residues. Germline lookup yields CDR1 LNHDA and CDR2 SQIVND (reference sequence). In the authors' methods: Junction-only sequences without quality scores came from ImmunoSEQ, so filtering differed. Sequencing was performed with immunoSEQ multiplex PCR; in TCRdb, only in-frame clones are kept and a portion is missing. V, J and clone size derive from that table, while D and trimming were established from the DNA sequence. The table lists more than 400,000 clones, 90% to 97% of them singletons. Investigators divided CD4+ cells into CD45RA+ naive and CD45RA-negative memory subsets. Study results and caveats: Deeper or shallower sequencing was expected to change how clonotypes are shared among donors. As a rule, naive subsets had a larger estimated richness than memory subsets.

What was sequenced was naive CD4+ T cells sorted from blood. As to subset: CD45RA+ positively selected. The genes are TRBV19 and TRBJ1-6; TRBD1 matches at 8 bases. This clonotype originated in a woman aged 30 to 39 in good health. CDR3 residues: CASSTTGESPLHF. CDR3 nucleotides: TGTGCCAGTAGTACGACAGGGGAGTCACCCCTCCACTTT.